This T cell receptor (beta chain) appears in the sequencing data of a study of siplizumab effects on memory and regulatory T cells (dated by TCRdb to between 2018 and 2021). In the study overall: The study examined how the anti-CD2 antibody siplizumab affects alloreactive T-cell subsets in allogeneic mixed lymphocyte reactions built from human PBMCs. The paper's findings and limits, for the study overall: Siplizumab significantly reduced the cumulative frequency of alloreactive sequences traceable to unstimulated CD4+ memory T cells. Sequences below about 10^-5 frequency were poorly captured, so only a minor fraction of alloreactive clones could be mapped to unstimulated subsets. A naive or memory phenotype could not be assigned to roughly 75-97% of proliferating CD4+ or CD8+ clones. Compared with memory T cells, unstimulated naive T cells appeared more diverse, and naive cells seemed to make a substantial contribution to the alloresponse. No functional confirmation was obtained for the suppressive function of proliferating Tregs from siplizumab cultures. Of the alloreactive CD4+ clones that could be mapped, the Treg-derived share averaged about 67% with siplizumab compared with 26.9% in control reactions.

TCRbeta CDR3 sequencing was performed on sorted unstimulated T cells and on proliferating T cells recovered from mixed lymphocyte reactions. Fresh whole blood from approximately 10 HLA-typed healthy donors was used to isolate PBMCs. For CDR1 and CDR2, the germline V gene lists MNHEY and SVGAGI. Taken from cysteine to phenylalanine, the CDR3 has 15 residues. The kept DNA is CDR3 alone, 45 bases in frame from the first base. V is trimmed back by 6 bases and J by 2 bases, and the junction contains 7 bases that no gene match accounts for. For this clone: Its recognized antigen is unknown. Base qualities are not provided; no much larger clone lies one nucleotide away.

Libraries were prepared through the immunoSEQ multiplex PCR assay. Roughly 10^5 TCR templates per sample were assayed on the deep sequencing platform. Genomic DNA extracted from sorted T cells was the material used for TCRbeta CDR3 sequencing. The study's own analysis went as follows. The R programming language was used for clonal analysis of TCRbeta CDR3 data. Comparing unstimulated samples against CFSE-low samples taken after the reaction was how alloreactive CD4+ and CD8+ clones were defined. Regulatory or non-regulatory origin of alloreactive CD4+ clones was assigned by matching sequences to the sorted unstimulated Treg and non-Treg repertoires. In its TCRdb copy, this immuneACCESS table keeps in-frame sequences only and misses some clones. Where compared with another copy, unresolved V genes explain less than half of these, and the others have no known cause. That table supplies the V and J calls and clone size; D and trimming were determined from the DNA. For this sample there are roughly 70,000 clones; 85% to 95% appear just once. Of the sample, less than 5.5% is held by the ten largest clones.

This clonotype was sampled from a human donor in good health. The rearrangement combines TRBV6-5 with TRBJ1-5, with 7 bases aligning to TRBD1. The sequencing input was CD8+ T cells sorted from blood. CDR3 protein: CASRQTGPGNQPQHF. The bases read TGTGCCAGCAGGCAGACAGGGCCGGGCAATCAGCCCCAGCATTTT.